This T cell receptor (beta chain) was identified during a study of post-analysis software for immune sequencing data. Findings and limits, study-wide: A significant reduction in normalized Chao1 diversity was observed in multiple sclerosis patients versus controls.

Prepared TCR beta cDNA libraries contained unique molecular identifiers. Around 460,000 cDNA molecules came from around 0.96 to 9.9 million T cells. TCRdb itself ran the PCR reads through MiXCR, one entry per CDR3 protein. This sample has hundreds of thousands of distinct CDR3 sequences, with 25% to 30% found just once. This clonotype was recorded a few times. Its antigen is undetermined. The sequence was collected from a girl aged 10-17 years with multiple sclerosis. The specimen sequenced was blood.

CDR3 sequence (DNA): TGCAGTGCTAGAGGGGCCGGAGGCCGTGGCAATGAGCAGTTCTTC. This translates into CSARGAGGRGNEQFF. The J gene is TRBJ2-1, the V gene TRBV20-1; possible D gene TRBD2, 5 bases. Germline lookup yields CDR1 DFQATT and CDR2 SNEGSKA (reference sequence). The germline V and J ends were trimmed by 1 base and 6 bases, with 16 bases remaining between them. This CDR3 has 15 amino acids.